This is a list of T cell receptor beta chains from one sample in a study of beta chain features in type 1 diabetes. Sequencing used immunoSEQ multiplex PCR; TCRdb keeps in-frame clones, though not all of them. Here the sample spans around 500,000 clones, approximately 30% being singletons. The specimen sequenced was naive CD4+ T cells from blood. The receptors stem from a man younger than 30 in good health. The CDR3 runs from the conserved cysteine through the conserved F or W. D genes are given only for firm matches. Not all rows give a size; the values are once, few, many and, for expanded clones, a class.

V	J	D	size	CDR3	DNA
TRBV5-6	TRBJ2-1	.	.	CASSYTTQLVGQFF	TGTGCCAGCAGCTATACAACTCAACTAGTTGGGCAGTTCTTC
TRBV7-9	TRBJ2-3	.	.	CASSLRDTQYF	TGTGCCAGCAGCCTGCGAGATACGCAGTATTTT
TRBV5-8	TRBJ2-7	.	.	CASGKIRSSYEQYF	TGTGCCAGCGGCAAGATACGCAGCTCCTACGAGCAGTACTTC
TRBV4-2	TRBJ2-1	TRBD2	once	CASSQDPREVRVF	TGTGCCAGCAGCCAAGATCCGCGGGAGGTCAGGGTCTTC
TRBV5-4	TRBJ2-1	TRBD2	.	CASSSPSGISYNEQFF	TGTGCCAGCAGCTCCCCCAGCGGGATCTCCTACAATGAGCAGTTCTTC
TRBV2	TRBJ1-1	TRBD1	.	CARRQGSTEAFF	TGTGCCAGGAGACAGGGGAGCACTGAAGCTTTCTTT
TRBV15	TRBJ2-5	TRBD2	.	CATTASGQETQYF	TGTGCCACCACGGCTAGCGGTCAAGAGACCCAGTACTTC
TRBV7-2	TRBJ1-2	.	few	CASIQFVGHPDYGYTF	TGTGCCAGCATCCAGTTCGTAGGGCACCCCGACTATGGCTACACCTTC
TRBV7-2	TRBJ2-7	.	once	CASSLAGTAYEQYF	TGTGCCAGCAGCTTAGCAGGTACAGCCTACGAGCAGTACTTC
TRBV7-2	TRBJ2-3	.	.	CASSSESFSDTQYF	TGTGCCAGCAGCTCAGAGTCCTTTTCAGATACGCAGTATTTT
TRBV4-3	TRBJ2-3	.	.	CASSQDVLVNTDTQYF	TGCGCCAGCAGCCAAGATGTGCTAGTCAACACAGATACGCAGTATTTT
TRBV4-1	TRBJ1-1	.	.	CASSQDGRLNTEAFF	TGCGCCAGCAGCCAAGATGGCAGGCTGAACACTGAAGCTTTCTTT
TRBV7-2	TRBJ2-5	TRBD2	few	CASSFGRAGETQYF	TGTGCCAGCAGCTTCGGGAGGGCCGGGGAGACCCAGTACTTC
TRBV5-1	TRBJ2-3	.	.	CASHPPGTDTQYF	TGCGCCAGCCACCCCCCTGGGACAGATACGCAGTATTTT
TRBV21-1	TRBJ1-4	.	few	CASRGKLFF	TGTGCCAGCAGGGGAAAACTGTTTTTT
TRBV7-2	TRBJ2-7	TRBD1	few	CASSLSRSPRGEQYF	TGTGCCAGCAGCTTATCCAGGTCTCCCAGGGGGGAGCAGTACTTC
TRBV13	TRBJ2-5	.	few	CASSYKTRETQYF	TGTGCCAGCAGCTACAAGACACGAGAGACCCAGTACTTC
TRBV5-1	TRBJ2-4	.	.	CASSLGTSGNIQYF	TGCGCCAGCAGCTTGGGGACCTCAGGAAACATTCAGTACTTC
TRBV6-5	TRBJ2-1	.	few	CASSHRVPPSEQFF	TGTGCCAGCAGTCACCGGGTCCCACCCAGTGAGCAGTTCTTC
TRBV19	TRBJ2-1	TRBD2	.	CASRERDDNEQFF	TGTGCCAGTAGAGAGCGGGATGACAATGAGCAGTTCTTC
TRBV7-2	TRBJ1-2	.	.	CASSLAGVGNYGYTF	TGTGCCAGCAGCTTAGCAGGGGTCGGTAACTATGGCTACACCTTC
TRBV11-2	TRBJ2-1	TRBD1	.	CASGPQGARYNEQFF	TGTGCCAGCGGTCCCCAGGGGGCAAGGTACAATGAGCAGTTCTTC
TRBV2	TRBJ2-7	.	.	CASRDDGGQYF	TGTGCCAGCAGGGACGACGGAGGGCAGTACTTC
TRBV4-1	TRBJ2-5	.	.	CASSLLGSETQYF	TGCGCCAGCAGCCTTTTGGGGTCGGAGACCCAGTACTTC
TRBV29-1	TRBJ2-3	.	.	CSVVSSTSRTDTQYF	TGCAGCGTTGTTAGTAGTACTTCACGCACAGATACGCAGTATTTT
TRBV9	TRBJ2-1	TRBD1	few	CASSLSGGASYNEQFF	TGTGCCAGCAGCCTCTCAGGGGGCGCGAGTTACAATGAGCAGTTCTTC
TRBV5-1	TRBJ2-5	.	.	CASSGTEQETQYF	TGCGCCAGCAGCGGGACGGAGCAAGAGACCCAGTACTTC
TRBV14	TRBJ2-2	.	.	CASSPRPVTGELFF	TGTGCCAGCAGCCCTCGGCCGGTCACCGGGGAGCTGTTTTTT
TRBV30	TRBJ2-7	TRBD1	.	CAWKGDSPYEQYF	TGTGCCTGGAAGGGGGACAGTCCCTACGAGCAGTACTTC
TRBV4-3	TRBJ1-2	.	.	CASSQETGNYGYTF	TGCGCCAGCAGCCAGGAAACAGGGAACTATGGCTACACCTTC
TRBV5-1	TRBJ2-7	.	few	CASGESSYEQYF	TGCGCCAGCGGGGAGAGCTCCTACGAGCAGTACTTC
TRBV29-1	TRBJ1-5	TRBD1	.	CSGGQGASNQPQHF	TGCAGCGGGGGACAGGGGGCGAGCAATCAGCCCCAGCATTTT
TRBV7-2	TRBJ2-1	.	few	CASSLGKPYEQFF	TGTGCCAGCAGCTTAGGCAAGCCCTATGAGCAGTTCTTC
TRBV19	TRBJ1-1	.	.	CASSIGYDGTEAFF	TGTGCCAGTAGTATAGGGTATGACGGCACTGAAGCTTTCTTT
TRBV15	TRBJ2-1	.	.	CATSRGRAPSEQFF	TGTGCCACCAGCAGAGGTCGAGCCCCAAGTGAGCAGTTCTTC
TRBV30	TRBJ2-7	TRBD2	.	CAWSGLAGFYEQYF	TGTGCCTGGAGTGGACTAGCGGGATTCTACGAGCAGTACTTC
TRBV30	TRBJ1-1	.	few	CAWSLDRSDSKAFF	TGTGCCTGGAGTCTTGACAGGAGCGACAGTAAAGCTTTCTTT
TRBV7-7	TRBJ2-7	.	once	CASSLAGPGADEQYF	TGTGCCAGCAGCTTAGCGGGGCCAGGGGCCGACGAGCAGTACTTC
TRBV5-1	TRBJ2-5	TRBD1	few	CASSQTGDETQYF	TGCGCCAGCAGCCAGACAGGGGATGAGACCCAGTACTTC
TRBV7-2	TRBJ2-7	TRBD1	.	CASSFGQASSYEQYF	TGTGCCAGCAGCTTTGGACAGGCCAGCTCCTACGAGCAGTACTTC
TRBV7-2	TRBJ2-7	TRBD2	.	CASSLVGTSSYEQYF	TGTGCCAGCAGCTTAGTTGGGACTAGCTCCTACGAGCAGTACTTC